Each of the 23 T cell receptor beta chains below was sequenced from the same sample in a study of blood T cell repertoires in COVID-19. Generated by immunoSEQ multiplex PCR, the TCRdb table keeps only in-frame clones and is missing some. Among fewer than 400,000 clones, 75% to 90% were seen once, and the ten largest hold approximately 4.7%. Specimen: PBMCs or T cells enriched from blood (not recorded which). These receptors came from a man aged 60 to 69 who had recovered from COVID-19.

This chain connects TRBV18 to TRBJ2-5, with D possibly being TRBD1 (5 bases). CDR1 KGHSH and CDR2 LQKENI come from the germline V gene. The V end lost 3 bases, the J end lost 2 bases, and 7 bases lay between the germline ends. The CDR3 runs to 13 residues. Here the CDR3 reads CASSPRQQETQYF. DNA of the CDR3: TGTGCCAGCTCACCCCGACAGCAAGAGACCCAGTACTTC.

This chain links TRBV2 with TRBJ1-1, with no clear D. Germline assignment: CDR1 SNHLY and CDR2 FYNNEI. V shed 7 bases and J shed 1 base, with 10 bases lying between them. The CDR3 has 13 residues. The CDR3 nucleotides are TGTGCCAGCACCGAACTCGAGAACACTGAAGCTTTCTTT. It yields the protein CASTELENTEAFF.

The J gene is TRBJ2-7, the V gene TRBV28, with D possibly being TRBD1 (7 bases). The CDR3 spans 16 residues. V shed 6 bases and J shed 3 bases, with 21 bases lying between them. Germline CDR1 and CDR2: MDHEN and SYDVKM. The CDR3 DNA sequence: TGTGCCAGCAGCTCTACCCGCGGGACAGCTCTCTACGAGCAGTACTTC. This gives the protein CASSSTRGTALYEQYF. The whole variable domain, filled in from reference TRBV28 and TRBJ2-7, reads DVKVTQSSRYLVKRTGEKVFLECVQDMDHENMFWYRQDPGLGLRLIYFSYDVKMKEKGDIPEGYSVSREKKERFSLILESASTNQTSMYLCASSSTRGTALYEQYFGPGTRLTVT.

The rearrangement uses TRBV20-1 and TRBJ1-1; 7 bases align to TRBD1. V lost 3 bases, J lost 6 bases, and 4 bases stayed unmatched. The CDR3 length is 12 residues. Germline CDR1 is DFQATT and CDR2 is SNEGSKA (reference sequence). CDR3 in amino acids: CSASPQGAEAFF. CDR3 bases: TGCAGTGCTAGTCCCCAGGGGGCTGAAGCTTTCTTT.

The chain has TRBV28 and TRBJ2-7, with D possibly matching TRBD1 (5 bases). From germline, CDR1 is MDHEN and CDR2 SYDVKM. The CDR3 loop spans 14 amino acids. Trimming left V 5 bases short and J 3 bases short, with 14 bases between. DNA of the CDR3: TGTGCCAGCAGTACACGGCAACAGGTCTACGAGCAGTACTTC. It codes for CASSTRQQVYEQYF.

This clone was seen just once. This chain joins TRBV5-6 and TRBJ1-2; no reliable D call. V dropped 0 bases and J dropped 6 bases, with 9 bases sitting between them. CDR1 and CDR2 (germline): SGHDT, YYEEEE. CDR3 length: 13 residues. The CDR3: CASSLAAGDGYTF. Written as DNA, the CDR3 is TGTGCCAGCAGCTTGGCGGCCGGGGATGGCTACACCTTC.

The chain combines TRBV28 with TRBJ2-1; D is possibly TRBD1 (5 bases). Germline V CDR1 and CDR2: MDHEN, SYDVKM. This CDR3 comprises 15 residues. V gave up 5 bases and J gave up 4 bases, with 15 bases separating them. The CDR3 DNA reads as TGTGCCAGCAGTCCCCGACAGCTGACTTACAATGAGCAGTTCTTC. Translated: CASSPRQLTYNEQFF.

The chain links TRBV5-6 to TRBJ2-1; 13 bases are a match to TRBD2. J lost 4 bases, V lost 4 bases, and 2 bases had no gene match. Germline CDR1 and CDR2: SGHDT and YYEEEE. The CDR3 totals 15 residues. CDR3 residues: CASSVGLAGYNEQFF. The DNA of the CDR3 is TGTGCCAGCAGCGTGGGACTAGCGGGGTACAATGAGCAGTTCTTC.

CDR3 residues: CASSFHRWLEGSEQFF. The CDR3 DNA follows: TGTGCCAGCAGCTTCCACCGGTGGCTAGAGGGAAGTGAGCAGTTCTTC. The V and J genes are TRBV7-6 and TRBJ2-1; D perhaps matches TRBD2 (5 bases). Germline values: CDR1 SGHVS, CDR2 FNYEAQ. The CDR3 is 16 residues long. Trimming took off 3 bases at V and 9 bases at J, with 21 bases between the two ends.

V gene TRBV5-1 combines with J gene TRBJ1-3; 7 positions match TRBD1. The germline V gene has CDR1 SGHRS and CDR2 YFSETQ. Germline trimming cut 9 bases from V and 1 base from J; bases unmatched to any gene: 7. This CDR3 is built from 14 residues. CDR3 residues: CATRDSNSGNTIYF. CDR3 DNA: TGCGCCACCCGGGACAGCAATTCTGGAAACACCATATATTTT.

This chain links TRBV14 with TRBJ1-2; TRBD1 aligns across 10 bases. The germline CDR1 and CDR2 sequences are SGHDN and FVKESK. CDR3 length: 15 residues. Losses at the gene ends were 1 base for V and 7 bases for J; bases not matched to a gene: 6. As DNA, the CDR3 is TGTGCCAGCAGCCAAGTGACAGGGGGCTCTGGTGGCTACACCTTC. Translation gives CASSQVTGGSGGYTF.

The chain employs TRBV7-6 and TRBJ2-7, with 8 positions matching TRBD1. Germline-derived CDR1 and CDR2 are SGHVS and FNYEAQ. Trimming cost V 1 base and J 1 base; bases outside gene matches: 3. The CDR3 runs to 15 residues. CDR3 loop: CASSLGQGNSYEQYF. CDR3 nucleotides: TGTGCCAGCAGCTTAGGACAGGGGAATTCCTACGAGCAGTACTTC.

This clone showed up just once. The chain combines TRBV6-2 or TRBV6-3 with TRBJ1-4; 7 positions agree with TRBD1. The germline V gene encodes CDR1 MNHEY and CDR2 SVGEGT. This CDR3 comprises 14 residues. V shed 5 bases, J shed 11 bases, and the junction held 11 bases outside the gene matches. The chain's CDR3 is CASSIRDSVGKLFF. CDR3 DNA sequence: TGTGCCAGCAGTATCCGGGACAGCGTTGGGAAACTGTTTTTT.

This clone was seen only once. The chain carries TRBV19 and TRBJ2-2; TRBD1 is a possible D gene (7 bases). From germline, CDR1 is LNHDA and CDR2 SQIVND (reference sequence). V shed 6 bases and J shed 6 bases, with 20 bases lying between them. The CDR3 spans 16 residues. CDR3 nucleotide sequence: TGTGCCAGTAGGGGTGTGGGCAGGGGGGTTTCCGGGGAGCTGTTTTTT. Translation: CASRGVGRGVSGELFF.

The chain recombines TRBV13 with TRBJ2-3; D possibly corresponds to TRBD2 (7 bases). Germline CDR1 reads PRHDT; CDR2 reads FYEKMQ (reference sequence). Trimming shortened V by 5 bases and J by 8 bases, and 23 bases separated the two germline ends. The CDR3 contains 16 residues. The CDR3 nucleotides are TGTGCCAGCAGCCCCCTGGGAGGGGGGCAATTAGGTACGCAGTATTTT. Its protein product is CASSPLGGGQLGTQYF.

CDR3 nucleotides: TGTGCCACCAGTGATCACGGCGGGCCTAGCACAGATACGCAGTATTTT. As protein: CATSDHGGPSTDTQYF. This chain links TRBV24-1 with TRBJ2-3; perhaps TRBD2 as D (5 bases). The CDR3 has 16 amino acids. Looked up from germline, CDR1 is KGHDR and CDR2 is SFDVKD. The ends were cut back, 3 bases at V and 0 bases at J, with 12 bases in the middle.

V is TRBV11-1 and J is TRBJ1-1, with 8 bases aligning to TRBD1. The CDR3 loop spans 16 amino acids. CDR1 and CDR2 (germline): SGHAT, FQDESV (reference sequence). With 5 bases clipped from V and 4 bases from J, the junction kept 12 bases outside the gene matches. The DNA of the CDR3 is TGTGCCAGCAGCATGACAGGGGCTCCCCATAGCACTGAAGCTTTCTTT. This codes for CASSMTGAPHSTEAFF.

The chain couples TRBV28 to TRBJ1-2; D gene ambiguous. Germline CDR1 and CDR2: MDHEN and SYDVKM. The length of the CDR3 is 11 residues. The V and J ends lost 5 bases and 8 bases respectively, with 9 bases between them. CDR3 nucleotides: TGTGCCAGCAGTACCACAGTGGGCTACACCTTC. The encoded protein is CASSTTVGYTF.

The DNA of the CDR3 is TGTGCCAGTAACAATCCCGCTTACACCGGGGAGCTGTTTTTT. This translates into CASNNPAYTGELFF. The V and J genes are TRBV19 and TRBJ2-2; unclear D gene. This CDR3 comprises 14 residues. From germline, CDR1 is LNHDA and CDR2 SQIVND (reference sequence). The V end lost 7 bases, the J end lost 3 bases, and 12 bases lay between the germline ends. Together with reference TRBV19 and TRBJ2-2, the CDR3 gives the full variable domain: DGGITQSPKYLFRKEGQNVTLSCEQNLNHDAMYWYRQDPGQGLRLIYYSQIVNDFQKGDIAEGYSVSREKKESFPLTVTSAQKNPTAFYLCASNNPAYTGELFFGEGSRLTVL.

This clone was observed a handful of times. V usage is TRBV9 and J usage is TRBJ2-2; D possibly corresponds to TRBD1 (5 bases). Trimming left V 1 base short and J 5 bases short, with 12 bases between. The CDR3 spans 15 residues. Germline V gene data show CDR1 as SGDLS and CDR2 as YYNGEE. For the CDR3, the DNA is TGTGCCAGCAGCGTACAAGGGGTGGGGACCGGGGAGCTGTTTTTT. It encodes CASSVQGVGTGELFF.

The chain joins TRBV4-1 to TRBJ1-4; TRBD1 might be the D (6 bases). V lost 0 bases to trimming and J lost 2 bases, with 10 bases between them. The CDR3 runs to 16 residues. Germline assignment: CDR1 MGHRA and CDR2 YSYEKL. CDR3 DNA sequence: TGCGCCAGCAGCCAAGATTGGGGACACACTAATGAAAAACTGTTTTTT. Translating gives CASSQDWGHTNEKLFF.

Remarks on this clone: Other DNA sequences in the sample encode the same CDR3. The gene calls are TRBV30 and TRBJ1-5, with D unresolved. This CDR3 has 13 amino acids. The germline gives CDR1 GTSNPN, CDR2 SVGIG (reference sequence). With 1 base removed from V and 0 bases from J, the gap between germline ends came to 4 bases. The chain's CDR3 is CAWSGGSNQPQHF. CDR3 sequence (DNA): TGTGCCTGGAGTGGAGGTAGCAATCAGCCCCAGCATTTT.

This clone was picked up one time. The genes are TRBV6-5 and TRBJ1-5; 9 positions match TRBD1. Germline V gene lookup returns CDR1 MNHEY and CDR2 SVGAGI. Trimming cost V 5 bases and J 6 bases; bases outside gene matches: 8. The CDR3 has 15 residues. CDR3 in amino acids: CASSPTGTGLQPQHF. The CDR3 region has the DNA TGTGCCAGCAGTCCCACCGGGACAGGGCTTCAGCCCCAGCATTTT.